These T cell receptor beta chains were read from a single sample in a study of blood T cell repertoires in COVID-19. Data came from immunoSEQ multiplex PCR; TCRdb stores just in-frame clones and leaves some out. The sample has about 260,000 clones, approximately 80% seen once. Sequenced input: peripheral blood. The receptor set was obtained from a man aged 60-69 years with acute or convalescent COVID-19. Each CDR3 is given with its conserved first and last residue. A D gene is named only where the DNA matches it firmly. Clone size is shown for a subset of rows, as once, few, many or a class of expanded clone.

D gene,J gene,V gene,clone size,CDR3 protein,CDR3 DNA
-,TRBJ1-1,TRBV20-1,-,CSASDRTTEAFF,TGCAGTGCTAGTGACAGAACAACTGAAGCTTTCTTT
TRBD1,TRBJ1-2,TRBV5-4,-,CASSLKTGVNGYTF,TGTGCCAGCAGCCTTAAGACAGGGGTCAATGGCTACACCTTC
TRBD1,TRBJ2-3,TRBV10-1,-,CASSEGQGTDTQYF,TGCGCCAGCAGTGAAGGACAGGGAACAGATACGCAGTATTTT
TRBD1,TRBJ2-7,TRBV28,-,CASQAGTGNYEQYF,TGTGCCAGCCAAGCCGGGACAGGGAACTACGAGCAGTACTTC
-,TRBJ1-2,TRBV7-9,-,CASGNREYYGYTF,TGTGCCAGTGGGAACCGGGAGTACTATGGCTACACCTTC
TRBD2,TRBJ2-5,TRBV7-9,-,CASSSSGTQETQYF,TGTGCCAGCAGCTCTAGCGGGACCCAAGAGACCCAGTACTTC
TRBD2,TRBJ2-5,TRBV18,-,CASSTGLAASETQYF,TGTGCCAGCTCAACGGGACTAGCGGCGTCTGAGACCCAGTACTTC
TRBD1,TRBJ2-7,TRBV2,-,CASRGTGHSYEQYF,TGTGCCAGCAGGGGGACAGGCCACTCCTACGAGCAGTACTTC
-,TRBJ2-7,TRBV13,-,CASSPNEGVLYEQYF,TGTGCCAGCAGCCCCAATGAGGGGGTACTTTACGAGCAGTACTTC
-,TRBJ2-5,TRBV6-5,-,CASNGQFQETQYF,TGTGCCAGCAACGGACAGTTCCAAGAGACCCAGTACTTC
TRBD2,TRBJ2-7,TRBV5-1,-,CASSWGGNTYEQYF,TGCGCCAGCAGCTGGGGGGGTAATACCTACGAGCAGTACTTC
-,TRBJ1-3,TRBV6-1,-,CASSETTPSSGNTIYF,TGTGCCAGCAGTGAAACGACACCCTCCTCTGGAAACACCATATATTTT
TRBD1,TRBJ1-2,TRBV6-5,few,CASSLEGAVYGYTF,TGTGCCAGCAGTTTGGAGGGGGCGGTCTATGGCTACACCTTC